The sequence of this TCR beta chain was determined in a study of blood T cells in healthy people across ages. A few counts support this clonotype. A sample-barcoded 5' primer and a J-beta primer mix were used in a second PCR of roughly 7 to 11 cycles. The study obtained at least 2.5 million CDR3-containing paired-end reads from every sample. From the 5' RACE reads, TCRdb called clonotypes with MiXCR, one entry per CDR3 protein. The sample includes 1.5 million or so distinct CDR3 sequences, 42% of them seen just once. The V end lost 1 base, the J end lost 4 bases, and 12 bases lay between the germline ends. Per germline, CDR1 DFQATT and CDR2 SNEGSKA (reference sequence). The CDR3 is 14 residues long.

This receptor was identified in a woman aged 18-30 years in good health. This chain connects TRBV20-1 to TRBJ2-3; D gene ambiguous. Sequencing was carried out using blood. The CDR3 DNA reads as TGCAGTGCTAGAGGTTCCGAGTCCCCAGATACGCAGTATTTT. Translating gives CSARGSESPDTQYF.